These T cell receptor beta chains were read from a single sample in a study of blood T cell repertoires in COVID-19. Here immunoSEQ multiplex PCR was the method, and the copy in TCRdb shows in-frame clones only, minus some. This table holds almost 95,000 clones, 72% found once. Sequencing used peripheral blood. The source of these receptors is a woman aged 60-70 years in a cohort sampled during active or convalescent COVID-19. The CDR3 runs from the conserved cysteine through the conserved F or W. The D gene is left open where the match is weak. Only part of the rows carry a size: once, few, many, or a class if the clone is expanded.

V: TRBV6-5; size: .; J: TRBJ2-1; D: TRBD2; CDR3: CASRLAGGPSEQFF; DNA: TGTGCCAGCAGACTAGCGGGGGGGCCTTCTGAGCAGTTCTTC
V: TRBV5-4; size: .; J: TRBJ2-7; D: TRBD2; CDR3: CASSSQRGGREQYF; DNA: TGTGCCAGCAGCTCCCAGCGGGGGGGTCGAGAGCAGTACTTC
V: TRBV7-8; size: few; J: TRBJ1-2; D: .; CDR3: CASSLGRAAYTNYGYTF; DNA: TGTGCCAGCAGCTTAGGGAGGGCCGCTTACACTAACTATGGCTACACCTTC
V: TRBV6-2/TRBV6-3; size: .; J: TRBJ1-5; D: TRBD1; CDR3: CASSNYGTGKGQPQHF; DNA: TGTGCCAGCAGTAACTACGGGACAGGGAAAGGTCAGCCCCAGCATTTT
V: TRBV7-9; size: .; J: TRBJ2-7; D: TRBD1; CDR3: CASSLTGQGNEQYF; DNA: TGTGCCAGCAGCTTAACGGGACAGGGAAACGAGCAGTACTTC
V: TRBV5-1; size: few; J: TRBJ2-3; D: TRBD2; CDR3: CASSSRASGEISTDTQYF; DNA: TGCGCCAGCAGCTCGCGGGCTAGCGGGGAGATTAGCACAGATACGCAGTATTTT
V: TRBV18; size: .; J: TRBJ2-3; D: TRBD2; CDR3: CASSTGTSGGSTDTQYF; DNA: TGTGCCAGCTCGACCGGGACTAGCGGGGGGAGCACAGATACGCAGTATTTT
V: TRBV5-1; size: .; J: TRBJ2-1; D: TRBD2; CDR3: CASSVGTTVRHNEQFF; DNA: TGCGCCAGCAGCGTGGGGACTACCGTTCGACACAATGAGCAGTTCTTC
V: TRBV7-9; size: .; J: TRBJ1-2; D: .; CDR3: CASRPKDRLKSGYTF; DNA: TGTGCCAGCAGACCTAAAGACAGGTTAAAGTCGGGCTACACCTTC
V: TRBV9; size: once; J: TRBJ2-1; D: .; CDR3: CASSVLAGLGYNEQFF; DNA: TGTGCCAGCAGCGTACTTGCGGGGCTAGGATACAATGAGCAGTTCTTC
V: TRBV10-1; size: .; J: TRBJ1-6; D: .; CDR3: CASSEGRDNSPLHF; DNA: TGCGCCAGCAGTGAGGGTCGGGATAATTCACCCCTCCACTTT
V: TRBV6-2/TRBV6-3; size: .; J: TRBJ1-4; D: TRBD1; CDR3: CASSLPGQGREKLFF; DNA: TGTGCCAGCAGTCTACCGGGACAGGGACGAGAAAAACTGTTTTTT
V: TRBV9; size: .; J: TRBJ2-7; D: .; CDR3: CASSTTPRQNYEQYF; DNA: TGTGCCAGCAGCACCACACCCCGACAGAACTACGAGCAGTACTTC
V: TRBV9; size: .; J: TRBJ2-2; D: .; CDR3: CASSVGNSNTGELFF; DNA: TGTGCCAGCAGCGTGGGCAATTCGAACACCGGGGAGCTGTTTTTT
V: TRBV7-3; size: .; J: TRBJ2-1; D: .; CDR3: CASSGSPGHFNEQFF; DNA: TGTGCCAGCAGCGGCAGCCCGGGACACTTCAATGAGCAGTTCTTC
V: TRBV19; size: .; J: TRBJ1-1; D: TRBD1; CDR3: CASRGQLNTEAFF; DNA: TGTGCCAGTAGGGGACAGTTGAACACTGAAGCTTTCTTT
V: TRBV19; size: .; J: TRBJ2-7; D: TRBD1; CDR3: CASSRGWTGNYEQYF; DNA: TGTGCCAGTAGTCGAGGGTGGACAGGCAACTACGAGCAGTACTTC
V: TRBV23-1; size: .; J: TRBJ1-1; D: .; CDR3: CASSQPTGQRNTEAFF; DNA: TGCGCCAGCAGTCAACCTACAGGGCAGCGGAACACTGAAGCTTTCTTT
V: TRBV5-5; size: .; J: TRBJ2-1; D: .; CDR3: CASSLGGQVYNEQFF; DNA: TGTGCCAGCAGCTTGGGGGGCCAGGTCTACAATGAGCAGTTCTTC
V: TRBV24-1; size: .; J: TRBJ2-3; D: .; CDR3: CATSDSPLGTSTDTQYF; DNA: TGTGCCACCAGTGATTCCCCACTAGGCACTAGCACAGATACGCAGTATTTT
V: TRBV24-1; size: .; J: TRBJ2-1; D: TRBD1; CDR3: CATSEPGQYLF; DNA: TGTGCCACCAGTGAACCGGGACAGTATCTCTTC
V: TRBV3-1/TRBV3-2; size: .; J: TRBJ2-5; D: .; CDR3: CASSQDRVATYQETQYF; DNA: TGTGCCAGCAGCCAAGATCGGGTAGCGACCTACCAAGAGACCCAGTACTTC
V: TRBV14; size: .; J: TRBJ1-6; D: TRBD1; CDR3: CASSRGQGPFTLHF; DNA: TGTGCCAGCAGCCGAGGACAGGGACCCTTCACCCTCCACTTT
V: TRBV15; size: .; J: TRBJ1-5; D: .; CDR3: CATSRDPGGQHGTQHF; DNA: TGTGCCACCAGCAGAGATCCTGGAGGACAGCATGGTACCCAGCATTTT
V: TRBV7-2; size: .; J: TRBJ2-3; D: .; CDR3: CASSGWRGKGTDTQYF; DNA: TGTGCCAGCAGCGGATGGCGGGGAAAAGGTACAGATACGCAGTATTTT
V: TRBV27; size: .; J: TRBJ2-2; D: .; CDR3: CASSSRGNTGELFF; DNA: TGTGCCAGCAGTAGCAGGGGTAACACCGGGGAGCTGTTTTTT